These 20 T cell receptor beta chains originate from one sample sequenced in a study of shared clonotypes between healthy human individuals. Here immunoSEQ multiplex PCR was the method, and the copy in TCRdb shows in-frame clones only, minus some. Here the sample spans some 2.1 million clones, roughly 96% being singletons. Material: naive CD4+ T cells sorted from blood. This sample's subset: CD45RA+ positively selected. The receptors here all came from a young man in good health.

The V gene is TRBV5-6, the J gene TRBJ2-5; D ambiguous. Germline V gene lookup returns CDR1 SGHDT and CDR2 YYEEEE. The CDR3 is 14 residues long. Deletions cut 3 bases from V and 4 bases from J, with 13 bases between. CDR3 protein: CASSSLDGGETQYF. Here the CDR3 DNA reads TGTGCCAGCAGCTCCCTAGACGGTGGAGAGACCCAGTACTTC.

V usage is TRBV10-3 and J usage is TRBJ1-4, with 7 nucleotides matching TRBD1. The CDR3 has 15 amino acids. V lost 5 bases and J lost 3; bases outside the gene matches: 6. Germline lookup yields CDR1 ENHRY and CDR2 SYGVKD. Here the CDR3 DNA reads TGTGCCATCAGTTCCGACAGGGCGGCTAATGAAAAACTGTTTTTT. This encodes CAISSDRAANEKLFF.

The J gene is TRBJ2-1, the V gene TRBV5-4, with 8 bases aligning to TRBD2. Germline V gene data show CDR1 as SGHNT and CDR2 as YYREEE (reference sequence). V lost 0 bases, J lost 8 bases, and 7 bases stayed unmatched. The CDR3 consists of 15 residues. In DNA form, the CDR3 reads TGTGCCAGCAGCTTGGAGTTGAGCGGGAGAGATGAGCAGTTCTTC. It encodes CASSLELSGRDEQFF.

This chain links TRBV2 with TRBJ2-7; D might be TRBD1 (5 bases). The CDR3 length is 12 residues. The V and J ends lost 8 bases and 3 bases respectively, with 11 bases between them. Germline V CDR1 and CDR2: SNHLY, FYNNEI. In DNA form, the CDR3 reads TGTGCCAGCTGTGGGGCTAGCTACGAGCAGTACTTC. It specifies CASCGASYEQYF.

V usage is TRBV18 and J usage is TRBJ2-2; no clear D gene. V lost 4 bases to trimming and J lost 1 base, with 10 bases between them. The CDR3 is 15 residues long. Germline V gives CDR1 KGHSH, CDR2 LQKENI. The CDR3 DNA sequence: TGTGCCAGCTCACGCAATTTAAAGAACACCGGGGAGCTGTTTTTT. Translating gives CASSRNLKNTGELFF. The full variable domain, with the rest looked up from reference TRBV18 and TRBJ2-2, is NAGVMQNPRHLVRRRGQEARLRCSPMKGHSHVYWYRQLPEEGLKFMVYLQKENIIDESGMPKERFSAEFPKEGPSILRIQQVVRGDSAAYFCASSRNLKNTGELFFGEGSRLTVL.

V gene TRBV5-4 combines with J gene TRBJ2-1; tentatively, D is TRBD2 (5 bases). CDR1 is SGHNT, CDR2 YYREEE, per germline (reference sequence). Trimming removed 4 bases from V and 7 bases from J, with 18 bases in between. The CDR3 has 15 residues. The CDR3: CASSADNPRGNEQFF. Written as DNA, the CDR3 is TGTGCCAGCAGCGCTGACAACCCCAGAGGGAATGAGCAGTTCTTC.

The V and J genes are TRBV19 and TRBJ1-2; D call uncertain. Germline CDR1 is LNHDA and CDR2 is SQIVND (reference sequence). This CDR3 comprises 12 residues. With 7 bases removed from V and 2 bases from J, the gap between germline ends came to 8 bases. CDR3 DNA: TGTGCCAGTACATCACAGAACTATGGCTACACCTTC. Its protein is CASTSQNYGYTF.

This sequence joins TRBV4-1 and TRBJ1-2, with 9 bases that match TRBD1. From germline, CDR1 is MGHRA and CDR2 YSYEKL. The length of the CDR3 is 15 residues. The V gene end was trimmed by 2 bases and the J gene end by 7 bases; junction bases not matched to a gene: 8. CDR3 sequence: CASSQLRGTGIGYTF. For the CDR3, the DNA is TGCGCCAGCAGCCAACTTCGCGGGACAGGGATTGGCTACACCTTC.

The chain carries TRBV28 and TRBJ2-3, with 7 bases matching TRBD2. Germline CDR1 MDHEN, CDR2 SYDVKM. The CDR3 contains 16 residues. The V segment lost 8 bases and the J segment 8 bases; nucleotides outside the gene matches: 19. The CDR3 DNA is TGTGCCAGCCGAAAGACGGGCGGGGGTATACCGGGTACGCAGTATTTT. Translation gives CASRKTGGGIPGTQYF. Using reference TRBV28 and TRBJ2-3 for the parts outside the CDR3, the full variable domain is DVKVTQSSRYLVKRTGEKVFLECVQDMDHENMFWYRQDPGLGLRLIYFSYDVKMKEKGDIPEGYSVSREKKERFSLILESASTNQTSMYLCASRKTGGGIPGTQYFGPGTRLTVL.

The chain recombines TRBV5-1 with TRBJ2-2, with no clear D. Between the trimmed V and J ends, which lost 0 bases and 6 bases, there was a span of 12 bases. From germline, CDR1 is SGHRS and CDR2 YFSETQ. CDR3 length equals 15 residues. The CDR3 DNA follows: TGCGCCAGCAGCTTGGACGTGACCCCATCCGGGGAGCTGTTTTTT. Its translation: CASSLDVTPSGELFF.

The rearrangement joins TRBV6-5 to TRBJ2-3, with D hard to call. Germline loops: CDR1 MNHEY, CDR2 SVGAGI. The CDR3 is 11 residues long. Between the trimmed V and J ends, which lost 7 bases and 11 bases, there was a span of 13 bases. The CDR3 spells CASNGKFGQYF. CDR3 nucleotides: TGTGCCAGCAACGGAAAGTTTGGGCAGTATTTT.

The chain links TRBV7-3 to TRBJ2-7, with D possibly being TRBD2 (5 bases). Trimming left V 0 bases short and J 6 bases short, with 6 bases between. From germline, CDR1 is SGHTA and CDR2 FQGTGA. The CDR3 extends over 12 amino acids. For the CDR3, the DNA is TGTGCCAGCAGCTTAACCGGGATCGAGCAGTACTTC. It codes for CASSLTGIEQYF.

The genes are TRBV4-2 and TRBJ2-1; D ambiguous. V gave up 3 bases and J gave up 13 bases, with 25 bases separating them. The CDR3 sequence is 16 residues long. CDR1 and CDR2 from the germline V gene are LGHNA and YNFKEQ. The DNA for the CDR3 is TGTGCCAGCAGCCAGTGTAGAGCCGGGCCCGCAAGGAAACAGTTCTTC. The encoded protein is CASSQCRAGPARKQFF.

The chain combines TRBV2 with TRBJ2-3; 13 nucleotides line up with TRBD2. This CDR3 is built from 17 residues. Germline CDR1 and CDR2: SNHLY and FYNNEI. Trimming cost V 7 bases and J 3 bases; bases outside gene matches: 10. CDR3 nucleotides: TGTGCCAGCACCCCCCTGGGACTAGCGGGGCGAACAGATACGCAGTATTTT. Its translation is CASTPLGLAGRTDTQYF.

The V call is TRBV6-5, the J call TRBJ1-3; 11 positions match TRBD1. The CDR3 spans 15 residues. V trimming: 5 bases; J trimming: 2 bases; junction bases outside the gene matches: 2. Germline-derived CDR1 and CDR2 are MNHEY and SVGAGI. The CDR3: CASSTDRGPGNTIYF. Here the CDR3 DNA reads TGTGCCAGCAGTACGGACAGGGGGCCTGGAAACACCATATATTTT.

The chain combines TRBV5-1 with TRBJ2-2; TRBD2 matches at 11 bases. CDR1 and CDR2 from the germline V gene are SGHRS and YFSETQ. The V gene end was trimmed by 5 bases and the J gene end by 0 bases; junction bases not matched to a gene: 9. The CDR3 totals 18 residues. The CDR3 spells CASRRDLAGGPNTGELFF. The CDR3 nucleotides are TGCGCCAGCAGAAGAGACCTAGCGGGGGGCCCGAACACCGGGGAGCTGTTTTTT.

The chain uses TRBV7-2 and TRBJ2-7, with 8 bases lining up with TRBD2. V shed 1 base, J shed 7 bases, and the junction held 3 bases outside the gene matches. Germline CDR1 is SGHTA and CDR2 is FQGNSA. The CDR3 extends over 13 amino acids. CDR3 nucleotide sequence: TGTGCCAGCAGCTTAGTAGCGGGGTTGGAGCAGTACTTC. Protein: CASSLVAGLEQYF.

The rearrangement joins TRBV18 to TRBJ2-6; 7 nucleotides line up with TRBD1. The CDR3 is 17 amino acids. Losses at the gene ends were 0 bases for V and 0 bases for J; bases not matched to a gene: 2. CDR1 is KGHSH, CDR2 LQKENI, per germline. DNA for the CDR3: TGTGCCAGCTCACCACCGGGGACAGTCTCTGGGGCCAACGTCCTGACTTTC. Amino acids: CASSPPGTVSGANVLTF.

The chain has TRBV2 and TRBJ1-1; D gene uncertain. Germline-derived CDR1 and CDR2 are SNHLY and FYNNEI. V lost 6 bases to trimming and J lost 0 bases, with 5 bases between them. The CDR3 loop spans 12 amino acids. The CDR3 loop is CASSNMNTEAFF. The CDR3 DNA follows: TGTGCCAGCAGCAATATGAACACTGAAGCTTTCTTT.

This rearrangement joins TRBV10-3 to TRBJ1-1, with D perhaps matching TRBD1 (6 bases). The V gene's germline CDR1 is ENHRY and CDR2 SYGVKD. The CDR3 contains 14 residues. V gave up 5 bases and J gave up 0 bases, with 10 bases separating them. The CDR3 bases are TGTGCCATCAGTTTAGGGGGGGTGAACACTGAAGCTTTCTTT. It yields the protein CAISLGGVNTEAFF.